A selection of T cell receptor beta chains follows, all from one sample in a study of CD8+ T cells in alopecia areata. TCRdb keeps only in-frame clones here, not all; method: immunoSEQ multiplex PCR. The sample consists of 150,000 to 200,000 clones, about 60% of them appearing once. This specimen consisted of CD4+ T cells sorted from blood, obtained at week 0. The receptors were sampled from a human donor with alopecia areata. The CDR3 runs from the conserved cysteine through the conserved F or W. A D gene is named only where the DNA matches it firmly. Clone size is stated in some rows and not others, as once, few, many or a class when expanded.

size	V	D	J	DNA	CDR3
.	TRBV7-2	.	TRBJ1-5	TGTGCCAGCAGTTCCCAGGGCCTTAGCAATCAGCCCCAGCATTTT	CASSSQGLSNQPQHF
.	TRBV30	.	TRBJ1-1	TGTGCCTGGAGTGTACGAGGGGTGAACCTTCACACTGAAGCTTTCTTT	CAWSVRGVNLHTEAFF
once	TRBV6-1	.	TRBJ1-5	TGTGCCAGCAGTGAATTGGGTGGGCAGCCCCAGCATTTT	CASSELGGQPQHF
few	TRBV9	.	TRBJ2-3	TGTGCCAGCAGCGGTTCTGCCCCGGATACGCAGTATTTT	CASSGSAPDTQYF
.	TRBV7-9	.	TRBJ2-1	TGTGCCAGCAGCTTGGCAAACAGGGATTGGGACAATGAGCAGTTCTTC	CASSLANRDWDNEQFF
few	TRBV6-1	.	TRBJ1-5	TGTGCCAGCAGTGAAGTGCGGGGGAATCAGCCCCAGCATTTT	CASSEVRGNQPQHF
.	TRBV7-2	.	TRBJ1-2	TGTGCCAGCAGCCAACCGGGACGGTACTATGGCTACACCTTC	CASSQPGRYYGYTF
.	TRBV6-1	.	TRBJ1-5	TGTGCCAGCAGTGAACCCCCAGGGTTGGGACGCAATCAGCCCCAGCATTTT	CASSEPPGLGRNQPQHF
.	TRBV29-1	.	TRBJ2-5	TGCAGCGTTAAATGGGCAGAGACCCAGTACTTC	CSVKWAETQYF
.	TRBV27	TRBD1	TRBJ1-6	TGTGCCAGCAGTAGGGACAGATCCTTTCGAATTTCACCCCTCCACTTT	CASSRDRSFRISPLHF
.	TRBV5-1	.	TRBJ1-2	TGCGCCAGCAGCTTCGACAGGAGCACCCGTGGCTACACCTTC	CASSFDRSTRGYTF
.	TRBV6-5	TRBD1	TRBJ2-7	TGTGCCAGCAGCCGGGACAGGGTATCCTACGAGCAGTACTTC	CASSRDRVSYEQYF
.	TRBV18	.	TRBJ2-3	TGTGCCAGCTCACCGGGCAGGGAGTCAGATACGCAGTATTTT	CASSPGRESDTQYF
few	TRBV29-1	.	TRBJ2-3	TGCAGCGTTCCCCGGGCGGGGGCGAGCACAGATACGCAGTATTTT	CSVPRAGASTDTQYF
.	TRBV19	.	TRBJ2-5	TGTGCCAGTAGCCGTCCAGGAGAGACCCAGTACTTC	CASSRPGETQYF
few	TRBV6-5	.	TRBJ1-1	TGTGCCAGCAGCCTCATTTTGGGGACTGAAGCTTTCTTT	CASSLILGTEAFF
.	TRBV27	.	TRBJ1-2	TGTGCCAGCAGTCCGGCTGCGACAGGTGGATATGGCTACACCTTC	CASSPAATGGYGYTF
.	TRBV20-1	.	TRBJ1-2	TGCAGTGTCACGGGCTCCCGTGGCTACACCTTC	CSVTGSRGYTF
.	TRBV2	TRBD1	TRBJ1-1	TGTGCCAGCAGGGAAGACAGGGGGAACACTGAAGCTTTCTTT	CASREDRGNTEAFF
.	TRBV4-2	.	TRBJ2-7	TGTGCCAGCAGCCAACGGGGCGGGACAGTTTACGAGCAGTACTTC	CASSQRGGTVYEQYF
.	TRBV2	.	TRBJ2-7	TGTGCCAGCAGGGACTCTTACTACGAGCAGTACTTC	CASRDSYYEQYF
.	TRBV4-1	.	TRBJ1-4	TGCGCCAGCAGCCAAGAGTCAAGGGGCCAAGGGAAACTGTTTTTT	CASSQESRGQGKLFF
.	TRBV30	.	TRBJ2-7	TGTGCCTGGAGTATTTCGTCCTACGAGCAGTACTTC	CAWSISSYEQYF
.	TRBV6-5	.	TRBJ2-3	TGTGCCAGCAGTTACTCCGGGGCGTCCTCAGATACGCAGTATTTT	CASSYSGASSDTQYF
few	TRBV5-1	.	TRBJ2-3	TGCGCCAGCACCACCGGGAACCCGGCCGGCACAGATACGCAGTATTTT	CASTTGNPAGTDTQYF
.	TRBV6-5	TRBD2	TRBJ2-3	TGTGCCAGCAGTTACTCCATGCGGGGGGGATCAGATACGCAGTATTTT	CASSYSMRGGSDTQYF
.	TRBV19	TRBD1	TRBJ1-2	TGTGCCAGTAGTGGGACAGGGGAAAATGGCTACACCTTC	CASSGTGENGYTF
few	TRBV19	.	TRBJ2-6	TGTGCCAGTAGCACCTCCATAGGCGCTGGGGCCAACGTCCTGACTTTC	CASSTSIGAGANVLTF
.	TRBV18	TRBD1	TRBJ2-1	TGTGCCAGCTCACCACTGATCGACAGGGTCGGCTACAATGAGCAGTTCTTC	CASSPLIDRVGYNEQFF
.	TRBV7-9	.	TRBJ1-5	TGTGCCAGCAGCCGACCGGGGCCTGGCAATCAGCCCCAGCATTTT	CASSRPGPGNQPQHF
.	TRBV5-6	.	TRBJ2-3	TGTGCCAGCAGCTTGGCAGTTCCAGTTTGGGGGGCCGGCCCAGATACGCAGTATTTT	CASSLAVPVWGAGPDTQYF
.	TRBV5-1	.	TRBJ1-1	TGCGCCAGCAGCTACCGCGCGGGCACTGAAGCTTTCTTT	CASSYRAGTEAFF
once	TRBV5-5	TRBD2	TRBJ2-5	TGTGCCAGCAGCCCGCGGACTAGCGGGGGGGAAGAGACCCAGTACTTC	CASSPRTSGGEETQYF
few	TRBV7-2	.	TRBJ1-2	TGTGCCAGCAGCGACTCCGGGAGACGCTACACCTTC	CASSDSGRRYTF
few	TRBV27	.	TRBJ1-1	TGTGCCAGCAGTTTTCGAGGGTTAGGCACTGAAGCTTTCTTT	CASSFRGLGTEAFF
.	TRBV5-1	.	TRBJ1-1	TGCGCCAGCAGCGGTCAGAGCGGGGCGAGGATCACTGAAGCTTTCTTT	CASSGQSGARITEAFF
.	TRBV6-5	TRBD1	TRBJ1-2	TGTGCCAGCAGGGAAGACAGGGGTCTGGGCTACACCTTC	CASREDRGLGYTF
.	TRBV4-1	.	TRBJ1-2	TGCGCCAGCAGCCAAGATCGGGGATTTGGCTACACCTTC	CASSQDRGFGYTF
.	TRBV6-5	TRBD1	TRBJ1-5	TGTGCCAGCAGTTACTCAGGGGGCGAGCAGCCCCAGCATTTT	CASSYSGGEQPQHF
.	TRBV12-5	.	TRBJ1-5	TGTGCTAGTGGTTTGCTTCAACCCCAGCATTTT	CASGLLQPQHF
.	TRBV15	.	TRBJ1-1	TGTGCCACCAGCCGGGGCCGGGGCACTGAAGCTTTCTTT	CATSRGRGTEAFF
.	TRBV19	TRBD1	TRBJ1-1	TGTGCCAGTAGTATTTCGACAGGGCAAACTGAAGCTTTCTTT	CASSISTGQTEAFF
.	TRBV30	.	TRBJ2-3	TGTGCCTGGAGCAGAAGGGACGGCGGAATCACAGATACGCAGTATTTT	CAWSRRDGGITDTQYF
.	TRBV14	.	TRBJ1-1	TGTGCCAGCAGCCAAGATATGGACACTGAAGCTTTCTTT	CASSQDMDTEAFF
.	TRBV29-1	.	TRBJ2-7	TGCAGCGTTCGAGATTACGAGCAGTACTTC	CSVRDYEQYF
.	TRBV29-1	TRBD1	TRBJ2-5	TGCAGCGGCAGACAGGGGTCCCAAGAGACCCAGTACTTC	CSGRQGSQETQYF
.	TRBV25-1	TRBD2	TRBJ2-5	TGTGCCAGCAGTAAAGCGGGGGTTGACGAGACCCAGTACTTC	CASSKAGVDETQYF
.	TRBV4-1	TRBD2	TRBJ2-1	TGCGCCAGCAGCCAAGTAGCGGGGTCGGGGAATGAGCAGTTCTTC	CASSQVAGSGNEQFF
few	TRBV7-2	TRBD2	TRBJ2-2	TGTGCCAGCAGCCCCTGGACTAGCGGGGGGGCCGGGGAGCTGTTTTTT	CASSPWTSGGAGELFF
.	TRBV5-1	.	TRBJ2-7	TGCGCCAGCAGCTTGGAACGTGCACCCTACGAGCAGTACTTC	CASSLERAPYEQYF
few	TRBV29-1	TRBD1	TRBJ1-4	TGCAGCGTCTTGGACAGGGTCGAGGAAAAACTGTTTTTT	CSVLDRVEEKLFF
.	TRBV29-1	.	TRBJ2-5	TGCAGCGTTGGGTCAGGGTGGGAGACCCAGTACTTC	CSVGSGWETQYF
few	TRBV29-1	.	TRBJ1-1	TGCAGCGTGGAAGCGCGACAGTTAAAGGACACTGAAGCTTTCTTT	CSVEARQLKDTEAFF
few	TRBV10-3	TRBD2	TRBJ2-3	TGTGCCATCAGTCCAGCGGGGGGACTGGTAGATACGCAGTATTTT	CAISPAGGLVDTQYF
.	TRBV2	TRBD1	TRBJ1-2	TGTGCCAGCAGTGAACTGGGACAGGGGGTCTATGGCTACACCTTC	CASSELGQGVYGYTF
few	TRBV28	TRBD1	TRBJ2-7	TGTGCCAGCAGGACAGGGAGTTCCTACGAGCAGTACTTC	CASRTGSSYEQYF